The TCR beta chain under discussion was sequenced for a study of blood T cell repertoires in COVID-19 (dated by TCRdb to about 2020). In terms of the full investigation: Samples covering the acute and convalescent phases of COVID-19 were provided by collaborators in the United States, Italy and Spain. The prospective study material was composed of cDNA or gDNA derived from T cells, B-cell-depleted T cells, or PBMCs. The dataset comprised deeply sampled blood TCRbeta repertoires from subjects exposed to, actively infected with, or recovered from COVID-19. The repertoires were made available in a free public database intended to serve as a resource for research on the immune response to SARS-CoV-2. Samples came from the ongoing ImmuneRACE study (first 160 participants) plus 1,254 subjects from 6 global collaborators. Sample metadata almost always included a de-identified subject ID, COVID-19 status, age in years and sex. HLA class I and class II types, where available, came from metadata supplied by the sample provider rather than from assay-based typing.

TCRbeta CDR3 regions were amplified from genomic DNA using the immunoSEQ Assay, a bias-controlled multiplex PCR. The source study handled its data this way. The number of nucleated cells in each sample was estimated from the amplification of reference gene primers within the assay. To quantify the absolute abundance of each unique TCRbeta CDR3 rearrangement, sequence reads were collapsed and filtered. Productive Simpson clonality was computed per sample as the square root of Simpson's diversity index over productive rearrangements. TCRdb obtained this table from immuneACCESS and retained in-frame rearrangements with V and J assigned. These tables miss some clones; where compared with another copy, unresolved V genes account for less than half of the shortfall, and the remainder is unexplained. The DNA gave D and trimming, while V, J and clone size come from that table. A total of 35,000 to 45,000 clones appear in this sample, around nine tenths of them only once. Of the sample, roughly a tenth is held by the ten largest clones.

Collaborating institutions collected whole blood in K2EDTA tubes following their own protocols. For TCRbeta analysis, collaborator samples were shipped as frozen whole blood, as isolated PBMCs, or as DNA extracted from either sample type. Study-level results and caveats: The quantity of clinical and demographic metadata differed by source and by participant and was supplied without curation.

In the case of this clone: What this receptor recognizes is not known. Base-call qualities are not available, and no considerably larger clone is one nucleotide away.

Reading the germline V gene (reference sequence) gives CDR1 LNHDA and CDR2 SQIVND. V and J lose 10 bases and 5 bases, and a span of 18 bases separates them. The CDR3, cysteine through phenylalanine, is 14 amino acids long. This entry keeps only the CDR3 DNA: 42 bases, framed from base 1. The receptor comes from a human donor in a cohort sampled during active COVID-19. Recombination linked TRBV19 to TRBJ2-1; a tentative D call is TRBD1 (5 bases match). Sequencing was done on a sample of peripheral blood. DNA sequence: TGTGCCACCATTCAGAAGGGGCAGAACAATGAGCAGTTCTTC. Protein translation: CATIQKGQNNEQFF.